One and the same sample provided the 5 T cell receptor beta chains below, sequenced in a study of control samples from healthy donors and cancer patients. Using immunoSEQ multiplex PCR, the repertoire was profiled, and TCRdb retains in-frame clones only, with some absent. Found here are about 98,000 clones, about 79% of them singletons; the top ten hold roughly a tenth. Sample: blood. Every receptor here comes from a woman aged 30 to 39 in good health.

The CDR3 region is CASSPRSISGANVLTF. DNA of the CDR3: TGTGCCAGCAGCCCCCGATCTATCTCTGGGGCCAACGTCCTGACTTTC. The rearrangement uses TRBV5-8 and TRBJ2-6; D gene unclear. V was pared by 4 bases and J by 0 bases, with 11 bases between. CDR1 is SGHTS and CDR2 is YDEGEE in the germline V gene. This CDR3 is 16 amino acids long.

V usage is TRBV18 and J usage is TRBJ1-2; 8 bases fit TRBD1. V shed 4 bases, J shed 4 bases, and the junction held 11 bases outside the gene matches. CDR3 size: 16 residues. From germline, CDR1 is KGHSH and CDR2 LQKENI. The DNA of the CDR3 is TGTGCCAGCTCACAAATACAGGGGGGTCAAGCCTATGGCTACACCTTC. This translates into CASSQIQGGQAYGYTF.

As regards this clone: Other DNA sequences within the sample encode an identical CDR3. The gene calls are TRBV6-5 and TRBJ2-1; 8 bases map to TRBD1. Germline trimming cut 6 bases from V and 0 bases from J; bases unmatched to any gene: 4. Germline V gene lookup returns CDR1 MNHEY and CDR2 SVGAGI. The CDR3 loop spans 15 amino acids. The CDR3 DNA reads TGTGCCAGCAGCCCAGGGGGCGGCTCCTACAATGAGCAGTTCTTC. This gives the protein CASSPGGGSYNEQFF.

Ten or more counts support this clone. The gene calls are TRBV4-1 and TRBJ1-2, with D maybe TRBD1 (5 bases). The CDR3 is made up of 16 amino acids. Trimming left V 4 bases short and J 8 bases short, with 23 bases between. Germline assignment: CDR1 MGHRA and CDR2 YSYEKL. CDR3 protein: CASSLSSGVQVQGYTF. The CDR3 DNA reads TGCGCCAGCAGCCTATCCTCGGGGGTTCAAGTTCAGGGCTACACCTTC.

The V gene is TRBV19, the J gene TRBJ2-2; perhaps D is TRBD1 or TRBD2 (6 bases each). Germline CDR1 reads LNHDA; CDR2 reads SQIVND (reference sequence). This CDR3 spans 16 amino acids. V lost 2 bases to trimming and J lost 4 bases, with 14 bases between them. The CDR3 nucleotides read TGTGCCAGTAGTATACGTCGGGGGCCAACCACCGGGGAGCTGTTTTTT. Translated, it gives CASSIRRGPTTGELFF.